This T cell receptor beta chain is from a study of blood T cell repertoires in COVID-19. Study-level background: Sites in the United States, Italy and Spain provided acute and convalescent COVID-19 samples. The analysed material was cDNA or gDNA that came from T cells, B-cell-depleted T cells, or PBMCs.

The authors' processing: Reference gene primers were amplified, and this amplification served to estimate nucleated cell counts. Data came from immunoSEQ multiplex PCR; TCRdb stores just in-frame clones and leaves some out. That table is the source of V, J and clone size, and D and trimming were worked out from the DNA. The data hold 200,000 to 300,000 clones, with approximately 86% observed a single time. CDR3 size: 15 residues. The junction had 3 bases not matched to a gene; V was cut back by 0 bases and J by 0 bases. CDR1 and CDR2 from the germline V gene are SGHNT and YYREEE (reference sequence).

The sequenced material came from peripheral blood. This chain links TRBV5-4 with TRBJ2-7; TRBD1 aligns across 7 bases. This TCR was sampled from a woman aged 25-40 years who had recovered from COVID-19. The CDR3 bases are TGTGCCAGCAGCTTGGCTAGACAGGGCTCCTACGAGCAGTACTTC. Translated, it gives CASSLARQGSYEQYF.